This T cell receptor beta chain appears in the sequencing data of a study of TIL therapy for anti-PD-1-resistant metastatic lung cancer. Study in general: Tumors had a median PD-L1 proportion score of approximately 6%.

This was the immunoSEQ v3 assay. Repertoires were generated with immunoSEQ multiplex PCR, while TCRdb's copy carries only in-frame clones and drops some. The table includes roughly 10,000 clones, 50% to 65% detected once. The time point: pre-treatment sample, taken before nivolumab and TIL therapy. The tumor samples were excised metastases, mostly pleural nodules or supraclavicular lymph nodes. Patients were adults with stage 4 NSCLC. Study findings and constraints: Many TIL product clones were absent from baseline tumor, suggesting clonal contraction. The cohort had more treatment-naive, never-smoker and oncogene-addicted patients than typical.

Regarding this clone: Its antigen is as yet unknown.

The V gene's germline CDR1 is MNHNY and CDR2 SVGAGI (reference sequence). The CDR3 consists of 15 residues. Trimming cost V 6 bases and J 0 bases, with 12 bases left between them. The rearrangement joins TRBV6-6 to TRBJ1-5; unclear D gene. The sequence came from a person between 25 and 79 years old with non-small cell lung cancer. This specimen was tumor tissue, taken at baseline. The CDR3 coding sequence is TGTGCCAGCAGCCCACTGGACGGTAGCAATCAGCCCCAGCATTTT. Translation gives CASSPLDGSNQPQHF.